This T cell receptor (beta chain) was documented in a study of cytomegalovirus exposure and HLA in healthy donors. Study in general: In a later analysis, the approximately 110 validation repertoires were reported to have used the same platform as the roughly 730 first-cohort repertoires. Regarding the study as a whole: Despite most TCR sequences being rare, some public TCRs occurred in many donors. Associated with cytomegalovirus, according to the listing, were 150 to 200 TCR beta chains.

Profiled with immunoSEQ multiplex PCR; TCRdb holds only in-frame clones, not every one. The repertoire has 70,000 to 75,000 clones, approximately 93% of them found once; the top ten carry more than 1.2%. As concerns this clone: The antigen is not known.

While the first cohort had over 650 subjects, the donors belonged to the separate validation cohort of about 130 subjects. Germline V CDR1 and CDR2: SGHVS, FNYEAQ. The CDR3 runs to 14 residues. V shed 4 bases and J shed 1 base, with 10 bases lying between them. This TCR was sampled from a man younger than 35 in good health and CMV-seropositive. The rearrangement links TRBV7-6 to TRBJ2-5; perhaps TRBD1 as D (5 bases). Sequenced material: PBMCs. The CDR3 loop is CASSSSGPQETQYF. CDR3 nucleotide sequence: TGTGCCAGCAGCTCGTCAGGGCCCCAAGAGACCCAGTACTTC. The complete variable domain, with remaining parts taken from reference TRBV7-6 and TRBJ2-5, reads GAGVSQSPRYKVTKRGQDVALRCDPISGHVSLYWYRQALGQGPEFLTYFNYEAQQDKSGLPNDRFSAERPEGSISTLTIQRTEQRDSAMYRCASSSSGPQETQYFGPGTRLLVL.